This T cell receptor beta chain comes out of a study of technical replicates of blood from a few donors. Trimming removed 3 bases from V and 4 bases from J, with 4 bases in between. CDR1 is LGHNA, CDR2 YNFKEQ, per germline. The CDR3 totals 11 residues. Produced via immunoSEQ multiplex PCR; TCRdb's table is partial and in-frame only. The repertoire holds tens of thousands of clones, with about 92% as singletons. This TCR was sampled from a human donor in good health. Some clones in this sample may be carry-over from other donors' samples. What was sequenced was PBMCs. The chain carries TRBV4-2 and TRBJ2-7; no definite D call. CDR3 in amino acids: CASSQRYEQYF. CDR3 in DNA: TGTGCCAGCAGCCAGAGGTACGAGCAGTACTTC.